Here is one T cell receptor (beta chain) with its context. The data belong to a study of cytomegalovirus exposure and HLA in healthy donors. The CDR3 spans 16 residues. V gave up 7 bases and J gave up 2 bases; unmatched junction bases: 7. CDR1 is MNHNY, CDR2 SVGAGI, per germline (reference sequence). A multiplex PCR was run with 60 Vbeta primers and 13 Jbeta primers. Assay: immunoSEQ multiplex PCR; the TCRdb copy retains only in-frame clones and omits some. This sample yields about 160,000 clones, of which roughly 80% are seen a single time; around 4% belongs to the top ten. V and J are TRBV6-6 and TRBJ2-5; the match to TRBD2 covers 13 bases. The TCR comes from a man aged 35-49 years in good health and CMV-seronegative. Sequencing was performed on PBMCs. The CDR3 is CASNGLAGAIQETQYF. The CDR3 coding sequence is TGTGCCAGCAATGGACTAGCGGGGGCGATACAAGAGACCCAGTACTTC.